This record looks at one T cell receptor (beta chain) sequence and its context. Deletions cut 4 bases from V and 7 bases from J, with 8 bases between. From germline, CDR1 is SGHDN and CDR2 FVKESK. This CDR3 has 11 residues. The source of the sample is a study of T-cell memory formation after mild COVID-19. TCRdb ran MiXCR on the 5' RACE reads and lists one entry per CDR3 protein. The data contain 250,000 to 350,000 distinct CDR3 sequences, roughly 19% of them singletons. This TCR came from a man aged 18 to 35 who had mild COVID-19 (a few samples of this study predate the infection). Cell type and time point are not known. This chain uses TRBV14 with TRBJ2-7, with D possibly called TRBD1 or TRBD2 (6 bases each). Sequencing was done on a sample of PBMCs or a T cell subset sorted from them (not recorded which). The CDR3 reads CASSRGGEQYV. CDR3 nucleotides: TGTGCCAGCAGCCGAGGGGGGGAGCAGTACGTC.